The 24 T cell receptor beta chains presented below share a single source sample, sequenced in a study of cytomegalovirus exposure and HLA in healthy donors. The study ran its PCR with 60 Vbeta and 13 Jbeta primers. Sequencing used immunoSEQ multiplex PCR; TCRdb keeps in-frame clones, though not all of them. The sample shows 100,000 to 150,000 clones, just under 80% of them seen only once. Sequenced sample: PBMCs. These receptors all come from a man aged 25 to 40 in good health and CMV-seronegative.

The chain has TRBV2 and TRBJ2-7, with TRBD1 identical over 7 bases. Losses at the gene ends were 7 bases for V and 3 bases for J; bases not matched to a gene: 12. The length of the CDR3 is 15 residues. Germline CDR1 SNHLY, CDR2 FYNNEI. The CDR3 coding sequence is TGTGCCAGCACTCCGCCGACAGGGATTAGCTACGAGCAGTACTTC. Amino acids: CASTPPTGISYEQYF.

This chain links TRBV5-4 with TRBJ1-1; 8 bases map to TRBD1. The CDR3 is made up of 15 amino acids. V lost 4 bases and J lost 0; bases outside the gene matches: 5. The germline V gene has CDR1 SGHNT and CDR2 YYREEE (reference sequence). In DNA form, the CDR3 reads TGTGCCAGCAGCGGGACAGGCGATATGAACACTGAAGCTTTCTTT. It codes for CASSGTGDMNTEAFF. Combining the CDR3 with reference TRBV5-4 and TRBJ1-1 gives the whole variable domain ETGVTQSPTHLIKTRGQQVTLRCSSQSGHNTVSWYQQALGQGPQFIFQYYREEENGRGNFPPRFSGLQFPNYSSELNVNALELDDSALYLCASSGTGDMNTEAFFGQGTRLTVV.

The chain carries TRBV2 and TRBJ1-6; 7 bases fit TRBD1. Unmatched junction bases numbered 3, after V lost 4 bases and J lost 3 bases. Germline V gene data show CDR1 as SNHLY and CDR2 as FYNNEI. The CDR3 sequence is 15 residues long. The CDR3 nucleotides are TGTGCCAGCAGTGGGACAGGCTTCTATAATTCACCCCTCCACTTT. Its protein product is CASSGTGFYNSPLHF.

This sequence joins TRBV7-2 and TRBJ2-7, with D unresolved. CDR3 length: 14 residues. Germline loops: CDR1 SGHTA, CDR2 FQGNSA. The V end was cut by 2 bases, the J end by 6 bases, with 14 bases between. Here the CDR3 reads CASSLLMAGSEQYF. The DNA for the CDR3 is TGTGCCAGCAGCTTACTGATGGCTGGCTCCGAGCAGTACTTC.

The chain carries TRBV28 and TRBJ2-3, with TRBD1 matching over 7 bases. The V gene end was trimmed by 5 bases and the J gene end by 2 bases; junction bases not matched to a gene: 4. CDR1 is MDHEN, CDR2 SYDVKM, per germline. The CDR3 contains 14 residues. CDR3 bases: TGTGCCAGCAGTGTGGGACAGTCCACAGATACGCAGTATTTT. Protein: CASSVGQSTDTQYF.

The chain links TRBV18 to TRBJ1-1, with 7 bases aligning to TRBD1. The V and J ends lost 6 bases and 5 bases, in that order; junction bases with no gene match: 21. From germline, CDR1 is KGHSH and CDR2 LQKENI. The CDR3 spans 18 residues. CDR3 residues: CASSLSGTATTQGTEAFF. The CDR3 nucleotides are TGTGCCAGCTCGCTTTCCGGGACAGCGACAACCCAAGGGACTGAAGCTTTCTTT.

DNA for the CDR3: TGTGCCAGCAGCCCGGACAGGGAGGATGAAAAACTGTTTTTT. Translated: CASSPDREDEKLFF. The chain combines TRBV5-4 with TRBJ1-4; 8 bases fit TRBD1. CDR1 SGHNT and CDR2 YYREEE come from the germline V gene (reference sequence). Trimming removed 4 bases from V and 6 bases from J; junction bases left unmatched: 5. The CDR3 totals 14 residues. Supplemented by reference TRBV5-4 and TRBJ1-4, the full variable domain reads ETGVTQSPTHLIKTRGQQVTLRCSSQSGHNTVSWYQQALGQGPQFIFQYYREEENGRGNFPPRFSGLQFPNYSSELNVNALELDDSALYLCASSPDREDEKLFFGSGTQLSVL.

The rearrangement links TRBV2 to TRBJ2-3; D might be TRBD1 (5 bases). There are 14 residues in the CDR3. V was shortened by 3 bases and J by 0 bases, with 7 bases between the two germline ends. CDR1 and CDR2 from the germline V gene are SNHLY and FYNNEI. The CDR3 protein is CASSDQGSTDTQYF. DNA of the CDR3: TGTGCCAGCAGTGACCAGGGTAGCACAGATACGCAGTATTTT.

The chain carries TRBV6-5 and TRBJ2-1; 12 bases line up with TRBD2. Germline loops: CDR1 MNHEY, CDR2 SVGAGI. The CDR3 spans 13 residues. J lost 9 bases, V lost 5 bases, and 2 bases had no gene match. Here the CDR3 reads CASSTSGRSEQFF. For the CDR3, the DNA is TGTGCCAGCAGTACTAGCGGGAGGAGTGAGCAGTTCTTC.

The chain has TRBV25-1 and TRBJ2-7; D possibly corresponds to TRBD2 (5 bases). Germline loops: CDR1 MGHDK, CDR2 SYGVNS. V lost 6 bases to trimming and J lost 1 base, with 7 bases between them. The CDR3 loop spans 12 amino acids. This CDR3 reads CASRGGSYEQYF. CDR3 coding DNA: TGTGCCAGCAGGGGCGGGTCCTACGAGCAGTACTTC.

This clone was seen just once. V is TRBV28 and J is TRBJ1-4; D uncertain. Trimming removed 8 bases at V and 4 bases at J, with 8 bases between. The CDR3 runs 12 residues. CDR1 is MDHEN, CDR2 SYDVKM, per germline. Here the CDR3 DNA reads TGTGCCAGCGGCAGGTTTAATGAAAAACTGTTTTTT. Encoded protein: CASGRFNEKLFF. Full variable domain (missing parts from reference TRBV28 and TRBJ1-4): DVKVTQSSRYLVKRTGEKVFLECVQDMDHENMFWYRQDPGLGLRLIYFSYDVKMKEKGDIPEGYSVSREKKERFSLILESASTNQTSMYLCASGRFNEKLFFGSGTQLSVL.

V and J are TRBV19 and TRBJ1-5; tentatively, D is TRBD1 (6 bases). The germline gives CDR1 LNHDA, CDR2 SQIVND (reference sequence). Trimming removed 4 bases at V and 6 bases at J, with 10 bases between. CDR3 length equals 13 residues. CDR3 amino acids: CASSKRGSQPQHF. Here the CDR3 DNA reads TGTGCCAGTAGTAAGAGGGGGAGTCAGCCCCAGCATTTT.

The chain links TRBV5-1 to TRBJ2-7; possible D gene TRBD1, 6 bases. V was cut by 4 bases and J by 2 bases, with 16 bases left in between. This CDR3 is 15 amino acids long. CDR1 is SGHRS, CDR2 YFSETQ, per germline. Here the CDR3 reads CASSLSTGATYEQYF. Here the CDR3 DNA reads TGCGCCAGCAGCCTGTCGACAGGTGCTACCTACGAGCAGTACTTC.

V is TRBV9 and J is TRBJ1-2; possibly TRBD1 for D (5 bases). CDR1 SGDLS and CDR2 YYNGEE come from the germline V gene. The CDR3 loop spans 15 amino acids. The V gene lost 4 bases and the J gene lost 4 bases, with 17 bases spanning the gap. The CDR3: CASSPLGVAAYGYTF. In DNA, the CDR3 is TGTGCCAGCAGCCCCCTGGGGGTAGCGGCCTATGGCTACACCTTC.

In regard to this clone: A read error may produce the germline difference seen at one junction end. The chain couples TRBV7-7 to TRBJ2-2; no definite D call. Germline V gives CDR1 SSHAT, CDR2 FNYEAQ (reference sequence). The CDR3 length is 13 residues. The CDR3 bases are TGTGCTAGCAGCTTATCCTATCCCGGGGAGCTGTTTTTT. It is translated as CASSLSYPGELFF.

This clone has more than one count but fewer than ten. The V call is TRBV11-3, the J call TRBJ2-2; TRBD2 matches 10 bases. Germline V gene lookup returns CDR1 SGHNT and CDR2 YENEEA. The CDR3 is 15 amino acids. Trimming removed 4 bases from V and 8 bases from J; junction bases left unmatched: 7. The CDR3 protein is CASSYGTSGEGELFF. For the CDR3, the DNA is TGTGCCAGCAGCTATGGAACTAGCGGGGAGGGGGAGCTGTTTTTT.

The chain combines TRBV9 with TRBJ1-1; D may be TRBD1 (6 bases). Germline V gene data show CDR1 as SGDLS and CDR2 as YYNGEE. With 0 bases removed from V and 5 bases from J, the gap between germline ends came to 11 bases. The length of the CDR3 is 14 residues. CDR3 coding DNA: TGTGCCAGCAGCGTAGACGGCAGGGGTACTGAAGCTTTCTTT. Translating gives CASSVDGRGTEAFF.

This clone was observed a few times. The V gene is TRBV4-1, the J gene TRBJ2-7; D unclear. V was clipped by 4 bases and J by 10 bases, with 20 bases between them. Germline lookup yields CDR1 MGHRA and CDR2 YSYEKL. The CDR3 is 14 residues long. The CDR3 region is CASSLRFGEVKQYF. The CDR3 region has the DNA TGCGCCAGCAGCCTTCGTTTTGGAGAAGTTAAACAGTACTTC.

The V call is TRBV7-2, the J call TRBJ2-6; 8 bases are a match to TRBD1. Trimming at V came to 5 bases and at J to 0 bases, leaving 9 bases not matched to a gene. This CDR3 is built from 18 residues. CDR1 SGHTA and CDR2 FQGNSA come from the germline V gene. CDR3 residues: CASSPLTGESSGANVLTF. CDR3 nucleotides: TGTGCCAGCAGCCCCTTGACAGGGGAGAGCTCTGGGGCCAACGTCCTGACTTTC.

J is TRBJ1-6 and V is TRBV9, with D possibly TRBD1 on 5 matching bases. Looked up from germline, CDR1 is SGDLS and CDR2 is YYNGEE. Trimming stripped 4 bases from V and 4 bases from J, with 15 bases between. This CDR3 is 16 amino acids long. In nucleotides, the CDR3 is TGTGCCAGCAGCCCGGGACTGACCGCGTATAATTCACCCCTCCACTTT. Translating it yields CASSPGLTAYNSPLHF. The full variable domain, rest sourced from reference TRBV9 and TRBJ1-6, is DSGVTQTPKHLITATGQRVTLRCSPRSGDLSVYWYQQSLDQGLQFLIQYYNGEERAKGNILERFSAQQFPDLHSELNLSSLELGDSALYFCASSPGLTAYNSPLHFGNGTRLTVT.

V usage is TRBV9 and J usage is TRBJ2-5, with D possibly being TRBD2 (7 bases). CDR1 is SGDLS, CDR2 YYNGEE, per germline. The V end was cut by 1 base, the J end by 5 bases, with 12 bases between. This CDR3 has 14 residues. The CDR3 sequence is CASSVSGGEETQYF. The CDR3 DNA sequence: TGTGCCAGCAGCGTATCGGGGGGCGAGGAGACCCAGTACTTC.

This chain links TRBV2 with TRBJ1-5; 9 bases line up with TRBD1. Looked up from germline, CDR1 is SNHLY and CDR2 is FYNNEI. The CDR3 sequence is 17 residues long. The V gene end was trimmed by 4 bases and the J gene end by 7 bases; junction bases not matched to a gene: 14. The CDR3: CASSGMGGTGREQPQHF. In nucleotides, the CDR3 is TGTGCCAGCAGTGGAATGGGAGGGACAGGGAGGGAGCAGCCCCAGCATTTT. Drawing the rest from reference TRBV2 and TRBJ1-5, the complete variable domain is EPEVTQTPSHQVTQMGQEVILRCVPISNHLYFYWYRQILGQKVEFLVSFYNNEISEKSEIFDDQFSVERPDGSNFTLKIRSTKLEDSAMYFCASSGMGGTGREQPQHFGDGTRLSIL.

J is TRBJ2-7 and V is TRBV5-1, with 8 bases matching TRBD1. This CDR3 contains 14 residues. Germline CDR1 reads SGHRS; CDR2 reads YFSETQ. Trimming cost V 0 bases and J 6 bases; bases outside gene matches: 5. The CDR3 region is CASSLGQGYSEQYF. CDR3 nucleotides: TGCGCCAGCAGCTTGGGACAGGGGTACTCCGAGCAGTACTTC.

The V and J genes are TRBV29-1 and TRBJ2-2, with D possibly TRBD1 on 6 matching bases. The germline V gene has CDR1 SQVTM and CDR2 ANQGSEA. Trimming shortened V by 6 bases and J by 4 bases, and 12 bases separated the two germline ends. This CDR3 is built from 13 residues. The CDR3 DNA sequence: TGCAGCGTCGACGGACAGCTCACCGGGGAGCTGTTTTTT. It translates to CSVDGQLTGELFF.